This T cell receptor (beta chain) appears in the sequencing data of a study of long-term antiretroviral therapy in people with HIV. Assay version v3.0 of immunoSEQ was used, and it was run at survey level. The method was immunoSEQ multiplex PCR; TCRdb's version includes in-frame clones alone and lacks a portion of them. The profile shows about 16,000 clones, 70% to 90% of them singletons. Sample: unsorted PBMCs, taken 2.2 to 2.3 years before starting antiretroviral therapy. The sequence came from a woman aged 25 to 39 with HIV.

CDR3 nucleotide sequence: TGTGCCAGCCGGGGAGCAGGGTGGGAGGAAAAACTGTTTTTT. Residues: CASRGAGWEEKLFF. The chain employs TRBV2 and TRBJ1-4; weak D call: TRBD1 (5 bases). Germline V gene sequence: CDR1 SNHLY, CDR2 FYNNEI. V lost 8 bases and J lost 8, with 18 bases in between. The CDR3 runs 14 residues. Complete variable domain (other parts from reference TRBV2 and TRBJ1-4): EPEVTQTPSHQVTQMGQEVILRCVPISNHLYFYWYRQILGQKVEFLVSFYNNEISEKSEIFDDQFSVERPDGSNFTLKIRSTKLEDSAMYFCASRGAGWEEKLFFGSGTQLSVL.